These T cell receptor beta chains were read from a single sample in a study of beta chain features in type 1 diabetes. Clones were sequenced by immunoSEQ multiplex PCR, and TCRdb holds only the in-frame ones, with some missing. The profile shows about 250,000 clones, over 12% of them singletons. What was sequenced was naive CD4+ T cells from blood. Receptors originate from a middle-aged woman in good health. CDR3s include the opening cysteine and the closing phenylalanine or tryptophan. The order of the fields is clone size, D gene, J gene, V gene, CDR3 DNA, CDR3 protein. The D gene is left open where the match is weak. Clone sizes are given selectively: once, few, many, or a class where the clone is expanded.

size: few; D: .; J: TRBJ2-7; V: TRBV7-9; DNA: TGTGCCAGCAGCTTAGCGAGGGACTCCCCCCGCTCCTACGAGCAGTACTTC; CDR3: CASSLARDSPRSYEQYF
size: .; D: .; J: TRBJ2-2; V: TRBV9; DNA: TGTGCCAGCAGCGGACAAGGGGGTCTCGGAGTCCCCGGGGAGCTGTTTTTT; CDR3: CASSGQGGLGVPGELFF
size: .; D: TRBD2; J: TRBJ2-1; V: TRBV2; DNA: TGTGCCAGCGTTTCACTAGCGACCTACAATGAGCAGTTCTTC; CDR3: CASVSLATYNEQFF
size: few; D: TRBD2; J: TRBJ2-1; V: TRBV7-2; DNA: TGTGCCAGCAACCAACTAGCGGGGGGCATCAATGAGCAGTTCTTC; CDR3: CASNQLAGGINEQFF
size: few; D: TRBD1; J: TRBJ1-3; V: TRBV5-4; DNA: TGTGCCAGCAGCGACTCGGGACAGGGGAGAGGAAACACCATATATTTT; CDR3: CASSDSGQGRGNTIYF
size: .; D: TRBD1; J: TRBJ1-4; V: TRBV15; DNA: TGTGCCACCAGCAGAGAGATCCCAGGGGGCCAGGGAAAACTGTTTTTT; CDR3: CATSREIPGGQGKLFF
size: .; D: TRBD2; J: TRBJ2-1; V: TRBV5-1; DNA: TGCGCCAGCAGCAACCCGGGGGGATACAATGAGCAGTTCTTC; CDR3: CASSNPGGYNEQFF
size: .; D: .; J: TRBJ1-2; V: TRBV6-4; DNA: TGTGCCAGCAGTGAGGAACTGACAGTCCCCTATGGCTACACCTTC; CDR3: CASSEELTVPYGYTF
size: few; D: .; J: TRBJ1-2; V: TRBV18; DNA: TGTGCCAGCTCACCCCAGGAATATGGCTACACCTTC; CDR3: CASSPQEYGYTF
size: few; D: .; J: TRBJ2-7; V: TRBV5-1; DNA: TGCGCCAGCAGCTTGCTAAGGACAGAGGGCGAGCAGTACTTC; CDR3: CASSLLRTEGEQYF
size: few; D: TRBD1; J: TRBJ1-5; V: TRBV19; DNA: TGTGCCAGTACTCTGGACAGGGGTAATCAGCCCCAGCATTTT; CDR3: CASTLDRGNQPQHF
size: few; D: .; J: TRBJ1-6; V: TRBV29-1; DNA: TGCAGCGTGAGGACAGAGAATTCACCCCTCCACTTT; CDR3: CSVRTENSPLHF
size: .; D: TRBD1; J: TRBJ2-7; V: TRBV29-1; DNA: TGCAGCGGCCTATGGACAGGGACGGGGGAGCAGTACTTC; CDR3: CSGLWTGTGEQYF
size: .; D: TRBD2; J: TRBJ2-7; V: TRBV13; DNA: TGTGCCAGCAGCAAACCCCTAGCGGGGGCCCCCTACGAGCAGTACTTC; CDR3: CASSKPLAGAPYEQYF
size: .; D: TRBD1; J: TRBJ2-7; V: TRBV29-1; DNA: TGCAGCGTGGGACAGGGGGGCTCCTACGAGCAGTACTTC; CDR3: CSVGQGGSYEQYF
size: many; D: TRBD2; J: TRBJ2-1; V: TRBV15; DNA: TGTGCCACCAGCGCGTTTAGCGGGGTCAACAATGAGCAGTTCTTC; CDR3: CATSAFSGVNNEQFF
size: many; D: .; J: TRBJ2-5; V: TRBV15; DNA: TGTGCCACCAGCCCCCCTGGGCGGACCCAGTACTTC; CDR3: CATSPPGRTQYF
size: few; D: .; J: TRBJ2-7; V: TRBV29-1; DNA: TGCAGCGTTGATGCTCAGGGTGACCACGAGCAGTACTTC; CDR3: CSVDAQGDHEQYF
size: .; D: .; J: TRBJ1-3; V: TRBV7-9; DNA: TGTGCCAGCAGTAGAACCGACTCTGGAAACACCATATATTTT; CDR3: CASSRTDSGNTIYF
size: .; D: TRBD2; J: TRBJ2-7; V: TRBV7-2; DNA: TGTGCCAGCAGCTTAGGCGGACTAGCGGGGGGGAGCTCCTACGAGCAGTACTTC; CDR3: CASSLGGLAGGSSYEQYF
size: few; D: TRBD1; J: TRBJ2-7; V: TRBV9; DNA: TGTGCCAGCAGCCCGCATGGGACAGGGCCGAGCGAGCAGTACTTC; CDR3: CASSPHGTGPSEQYF
size: few; D: .; J: TRBJ2-3; V: TRBV7-2; DNA: TGTGCCAGCAGCTCCAGGGGCAGGTACACAGATACGCAGTATTTT; CDR3: CASSSRGRYTDTQYF
size: .; D: TRBD1; J: TRBJ1-1; V: TRBV7-2; DNA: TGTGCCAGCAGCTTAGCCCGAAGGGGGCACGCTTTCTTT; CDR3: CASSLARRGHAFF
size: .; D: .; J: TRBJ1-2; V: TRBV19; DNA: TGTGCCAGTACCCCCACAGGGACCCCTGGCTACACCTTC; CDR3: CASTPTGTPGYTF
size: few; D: TRBD2; J: TRBJ2-7; V: TRBV11-2; DNA: TGTGCCAGCAGACATATCGCGGGGGGGGAAAGCTACGAGCAGTACTTC; CDR3: CASRHIAGGESYEQYF
size: .; D: TRBD2; J: TRBJ2-3; V: TRBV13; DNA: TGTGCCAGCAGCAACCCAAAAGCGGGGGGGCCCACAGATACGCAGTATTTT; CDR3: CASSNPKAGGPTDTQYF
size: few; D: .; J: TRBJ1-2; V: TRBV6-6; DNA: TGTGCCAGCAGTTACGGAGGGGAGGGGTATGGCTACACCTTC; CDR3: CASSYGGEGYGYTF